The clone carrying this TCR beta chain was counted many times. The data belong to a study of identical twins. V was cut by 2 bases and J by 7 bases, with 11 bases left in between. This CDR3 has 13 amino acids. Germline V CDR1 and CDR2: ENHRY, SYGVKD. A universal primer site was incorporated via template switching, and the cDNA contained unique molecular identifiers. Each CDR3 protein is one row after TCRdb ran MiXCR on the 5' RACE reads. This sample has hundreds of thousands of distinct CDR3 sequences, with roughly 6% found just once. Sequenced sample: naive T cells sorted from blood. The sequence was collected from a man aged 18 to 29 in good health. The chain has TRBV10-3 and TRBJ2-5; no firm D call. The CDR3 bases are TGTGCCATCAGTGAGAACGACTTGGGGACCCAGTACTTC. Translating it yields CAISENDLGTQYF.